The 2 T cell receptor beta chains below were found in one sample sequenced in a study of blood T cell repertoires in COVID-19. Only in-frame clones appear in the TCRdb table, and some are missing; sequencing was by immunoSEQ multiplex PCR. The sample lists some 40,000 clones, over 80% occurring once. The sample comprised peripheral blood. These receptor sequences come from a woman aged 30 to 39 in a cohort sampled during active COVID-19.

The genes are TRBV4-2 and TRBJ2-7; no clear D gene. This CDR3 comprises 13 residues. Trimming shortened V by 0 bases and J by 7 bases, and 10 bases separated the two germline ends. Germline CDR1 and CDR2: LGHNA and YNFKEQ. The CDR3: CASSQDSYEEQYF. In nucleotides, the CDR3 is TGTGCCAGCAGCCAAGATTCTTACGAGGAGCAGTACTTC.

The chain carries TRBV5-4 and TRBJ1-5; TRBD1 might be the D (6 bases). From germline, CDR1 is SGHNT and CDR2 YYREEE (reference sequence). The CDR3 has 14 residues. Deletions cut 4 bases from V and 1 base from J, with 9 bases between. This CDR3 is CASSPGQSNQPQHF. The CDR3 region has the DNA TGTGCCAGCAGCCCCGGACAGAGCAATCAGCCCCAGCATTTT.